This T cell receptor beta chain was profiled in a study of blood T cell repertoires in COVID-19. Study-wide context: COVID-19 samples collected from the United States, Italy and Spain covered acute and convalescent phases. From T cells, B-cell-depleted T cells, or PBMCs came the material, which was cDNA or gDNA.

The count of this clone is one. Study processing details: Amplifying reference gene primers gave estimates of nucleated cell counts. Sequencing was performed with immunoSEQ multiplex PCR; in TCRdb, only in-frame clones are kept and a portion is missing. V, J and clone size are taken as reported in that table, and D and trimming were inferred from the DNA itself. The sample lists about 220,000 clones, roughly 84% occurring once. Per the germline V gene, CDR1 is LNHDA and CDR2 is SQIVND (reference sequence). Trimming stripped 7 bases from V and 6 bases from J, with 14 bases between. This CDR3 has 13 amino acids.

The receptor comes from a man aged 50 or older who had recovered from COVID-19. Source material: peripheral blood. The V gene is TRBV19, the J gene TRBJ2-3, with D possibly being TRBD1 (6 bases). CDR3 protein: CASMNRERDTQYF. The DNA for the CDR3 is TGTGCCAGTATGAACAGGGAGAGGGATACGCAGTATTTT.